The entry below gives a single T cell receptor beta chain sequence along with its context. This record comes from a study of T cell changes during pregnancy in multiple sclerosis. V dropped 3 bases and J dropped 0; count of bases not matched to a gene: 9. The CDR3 totals 19 residues. CDR1 and CDR2 (germline): SGHRS, YFSETQ. TCRdb keeps only in-frame clones here, not all; method: immunoSEQ multiplex PCR. The sample records roughly 30,000 clones, about 84% being singletons. The receptor was isolated from a female donor with multiple sclerosis, enrolled in a pregnancy study. The chain joins TRBV5-1 to TRBJ2-6; TRBD2 agrees at 10 bases. The material was CD8+ T cells from peripheral blood mononuclear cells, obtained after pregnancy. The CDR3 DNA follows: TGCGCCAGCAGCTGGCCTAGACTAGCGGGTCTCTCTGGGGCCAACGTCCTGACTTTC. Translation: CASSWPRLAGLSGANVLTF.